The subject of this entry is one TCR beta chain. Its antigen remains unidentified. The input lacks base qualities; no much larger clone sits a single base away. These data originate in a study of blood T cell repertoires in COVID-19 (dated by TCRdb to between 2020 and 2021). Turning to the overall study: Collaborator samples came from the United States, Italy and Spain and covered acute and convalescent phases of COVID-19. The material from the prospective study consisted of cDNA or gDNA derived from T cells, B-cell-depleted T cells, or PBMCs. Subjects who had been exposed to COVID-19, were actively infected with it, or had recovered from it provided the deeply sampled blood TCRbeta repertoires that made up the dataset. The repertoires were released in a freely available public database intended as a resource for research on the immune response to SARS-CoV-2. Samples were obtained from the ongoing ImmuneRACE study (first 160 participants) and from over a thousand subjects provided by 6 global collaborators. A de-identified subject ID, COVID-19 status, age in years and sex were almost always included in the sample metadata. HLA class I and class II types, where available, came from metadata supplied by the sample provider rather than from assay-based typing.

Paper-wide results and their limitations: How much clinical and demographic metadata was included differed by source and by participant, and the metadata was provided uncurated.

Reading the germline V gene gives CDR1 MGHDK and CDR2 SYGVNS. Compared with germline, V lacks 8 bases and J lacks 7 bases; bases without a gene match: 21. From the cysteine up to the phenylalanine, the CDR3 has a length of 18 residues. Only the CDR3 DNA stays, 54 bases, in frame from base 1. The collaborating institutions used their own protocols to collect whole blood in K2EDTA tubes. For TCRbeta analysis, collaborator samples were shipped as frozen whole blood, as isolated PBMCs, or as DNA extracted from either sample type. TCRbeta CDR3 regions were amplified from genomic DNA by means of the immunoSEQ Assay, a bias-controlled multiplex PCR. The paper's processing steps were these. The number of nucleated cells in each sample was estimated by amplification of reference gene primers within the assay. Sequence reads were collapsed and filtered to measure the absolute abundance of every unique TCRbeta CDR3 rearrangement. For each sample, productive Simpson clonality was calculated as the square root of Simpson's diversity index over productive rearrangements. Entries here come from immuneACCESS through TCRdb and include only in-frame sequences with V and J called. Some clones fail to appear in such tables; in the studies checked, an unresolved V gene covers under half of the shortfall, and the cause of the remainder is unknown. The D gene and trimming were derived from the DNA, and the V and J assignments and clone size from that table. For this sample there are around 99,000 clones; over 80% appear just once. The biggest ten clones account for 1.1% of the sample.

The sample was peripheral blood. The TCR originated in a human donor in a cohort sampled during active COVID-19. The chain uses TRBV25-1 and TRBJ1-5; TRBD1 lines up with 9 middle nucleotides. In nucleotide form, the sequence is TGTGCCAGCGTACTTCCACCGGGACAGGGTTTTTCTTGGCAGCCCCAGCATTTT. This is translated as CASVLPPGQGFSWQPQHF.